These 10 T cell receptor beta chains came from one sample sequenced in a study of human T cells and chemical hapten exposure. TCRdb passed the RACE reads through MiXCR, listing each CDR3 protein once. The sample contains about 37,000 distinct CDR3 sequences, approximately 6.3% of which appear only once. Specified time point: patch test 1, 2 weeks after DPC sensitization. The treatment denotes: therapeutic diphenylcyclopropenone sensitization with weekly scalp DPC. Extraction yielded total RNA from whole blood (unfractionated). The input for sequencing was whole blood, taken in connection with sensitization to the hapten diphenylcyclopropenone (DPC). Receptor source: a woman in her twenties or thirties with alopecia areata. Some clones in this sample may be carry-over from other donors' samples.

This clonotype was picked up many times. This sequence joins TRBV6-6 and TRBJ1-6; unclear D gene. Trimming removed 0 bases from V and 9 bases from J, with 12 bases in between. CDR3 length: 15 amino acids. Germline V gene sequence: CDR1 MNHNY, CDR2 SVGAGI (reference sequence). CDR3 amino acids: CASSYSSTMGSPLHF. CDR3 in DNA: TGTGCCAGCAGTTACTCTTCGACGATGGGTTCACCCCTCCACTTT.

CDR3 region: CASSQVTTKGRNEQYF. In nucleotides, the CDR3 is TGTGCCAGCAGCCAAGTAACAACGAAGGGGAGGAATGAGCAGTACTTC. V is TRBV14 and J is TRBJ2-7; TRBD2 is a possible D gene (6 bases). The germline V and J ends were trimmed by 1 base and 7 bases, with 20 bases remaining between them. The length of the CDR3 is 16 residues. CDR1 and CDR2 from the germline V gene are SGHDN and FVKESK.

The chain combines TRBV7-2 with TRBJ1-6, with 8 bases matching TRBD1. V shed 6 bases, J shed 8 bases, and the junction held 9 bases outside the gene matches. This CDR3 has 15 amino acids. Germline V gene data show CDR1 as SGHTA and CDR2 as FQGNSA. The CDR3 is CASSLGQGPYSPLHF. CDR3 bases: TGTGCCAGCAGTCTCGGACAGGGACCATATTCACCCCTCCACTTT.

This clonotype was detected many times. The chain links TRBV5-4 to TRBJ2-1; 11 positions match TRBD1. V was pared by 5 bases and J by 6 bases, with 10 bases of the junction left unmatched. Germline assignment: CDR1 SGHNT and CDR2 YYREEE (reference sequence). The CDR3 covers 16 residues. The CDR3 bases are TGTGCCAGCAGACGATACGGACAGGGGGCGGGCAATGAGCAGTTCTTC. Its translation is CASRRYGQGAGNEQFF.

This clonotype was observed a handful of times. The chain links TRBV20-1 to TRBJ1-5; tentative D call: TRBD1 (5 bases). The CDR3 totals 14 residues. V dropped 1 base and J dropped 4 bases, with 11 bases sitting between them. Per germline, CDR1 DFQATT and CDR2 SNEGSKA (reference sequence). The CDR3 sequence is CSARGRDGNQPQHF. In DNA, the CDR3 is TGCAGTGCTAGAGGGCGGGACGGTAATCAGCCCCAGCATTTT.

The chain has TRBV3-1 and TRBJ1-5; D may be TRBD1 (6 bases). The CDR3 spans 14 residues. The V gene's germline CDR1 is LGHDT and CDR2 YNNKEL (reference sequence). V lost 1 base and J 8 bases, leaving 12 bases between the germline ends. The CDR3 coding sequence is TGTGCCAGCAGCCAAGTTCTGGGACAAAAGCCCCAGCATTTT. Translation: CASSQVLGQKPQHF. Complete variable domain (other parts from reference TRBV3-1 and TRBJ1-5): DTAVSQTPKYLVTQMGNDKSIKCEQNLGHDTMYWYKQDSKKFLKIMFSYNNKELIINETVPNRFSPKSPDKAHLNLHINSLELGDSAVYFCASSQVLGQKPQHFGDGTRLSIL.

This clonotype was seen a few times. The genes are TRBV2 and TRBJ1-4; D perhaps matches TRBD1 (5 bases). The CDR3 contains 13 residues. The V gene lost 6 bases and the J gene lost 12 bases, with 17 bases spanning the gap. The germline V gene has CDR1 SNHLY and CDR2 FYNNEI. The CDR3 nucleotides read TGTGCCAGCAGGGGGCTGAAGGTTGAGGAACTGTTTTTT. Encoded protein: CASRGLKVEELFF.

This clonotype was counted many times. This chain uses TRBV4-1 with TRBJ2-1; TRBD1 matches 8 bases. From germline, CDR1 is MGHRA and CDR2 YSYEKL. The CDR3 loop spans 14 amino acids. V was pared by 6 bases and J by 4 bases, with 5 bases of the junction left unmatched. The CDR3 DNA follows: TGCGCCAGCAGACCGTGGACAGGGTACAATGAGCAGTTCTTC. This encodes CASRPWTGYNEQFF.

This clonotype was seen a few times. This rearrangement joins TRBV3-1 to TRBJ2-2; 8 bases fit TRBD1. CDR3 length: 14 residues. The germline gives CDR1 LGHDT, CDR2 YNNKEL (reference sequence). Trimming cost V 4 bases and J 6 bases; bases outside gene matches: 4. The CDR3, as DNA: TGTGCCAGCAGCCCAAGGACAGGGCCCGGGGAGCTGTTTTTT. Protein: CASSPRTGPGELFF. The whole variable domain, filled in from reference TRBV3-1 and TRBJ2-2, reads DTAVSQTPKYLVTQMGNDKSIKCEQNLGHDTMYWYKQDSKKFLKIMFSYNNKELIINETVPNRFSPKSPDKAHLNLHINSLELGDSAVYFCASSPRTGPGELFFGEGSRLTVL.

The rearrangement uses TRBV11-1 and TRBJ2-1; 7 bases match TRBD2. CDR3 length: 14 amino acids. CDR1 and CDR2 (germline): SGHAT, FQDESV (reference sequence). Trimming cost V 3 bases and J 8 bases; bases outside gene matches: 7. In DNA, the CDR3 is TGTGCCAGCAGCTTTGGGAGGGGAGGCGATGAGCAGTTCTTC. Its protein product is CASSFGRGGDEQFF.